This TCR beta chain derives from a study of T cells after yellow fever vaccination. About the study: Preparation used SMART-Seq v4 Ultra Low Input for the low-cell-number fractions. Study conclusions and caveats: Most primary-vaccination clones reappeared after the booster (just under 98% CD4, around 88% CD8).

This clonotype was picked up a small number of times. What it binds is not known. CDR3 length equals 17 residues. Germline lookup yields CDR1 KGHSH and CDR2 LQKENI. Unmatched junction bases numbered 4, after V lost 3 bases and J lost 0 bases. UMIs and a universal primer site were added when TCR cDNA was made by 5'RACE template switching. A single record per CDR3 protein comes from TCRdb applying MiXCR to the 5' RACE reads. The sample has fewer than 450,000 distinct CDR3 sequences, 9.5% to 13% seen once. The TCR comes from a man between 18 and 35 years old who received the YFV17D yellow fever vaccine. Material: PBMCs, obtained on the day of the first yellow fever vaccination. V is TRBV18 and J is TRBJ2-2; 10 bases align to TRBD1. In DNA, the CDR3 is TGTGCCAGCTCACCTTCGGGACAGGGGACGAACACCGGGGAGCTGTTTTTT. It yields the protein CASSPSGQGTNTGELFF. The complete variable domain, with remaining parts taken from reference TRBV18 and TRBJ2-2, reads NAGVMQNPRHLVRRRGQEARLRCSPMKGHSHVYWYRQLPEEGLKFMVYLQKENIIDESGMPKERFSAEFPKEGPSILRIQQVVRGDSAAYFCASSPSGQGTNTGELFFGEGSRLTVL.